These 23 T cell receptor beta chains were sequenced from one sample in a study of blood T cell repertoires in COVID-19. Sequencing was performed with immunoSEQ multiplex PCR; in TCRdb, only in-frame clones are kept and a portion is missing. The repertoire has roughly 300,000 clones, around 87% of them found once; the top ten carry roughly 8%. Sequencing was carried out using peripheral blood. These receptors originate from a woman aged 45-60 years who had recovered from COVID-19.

In DNA form, the CDR3 reads TGCGCCAGCAGCCAAGAATTCTTAGCAGGGGCGAATGAAAAACTGTTTTTT. It yields the protein CASSQEFLAGANEKLFF. The rearrangement links TRBV4-1 to TRBJ1-4; TRBD1 might be the D (6 bases). The CDR3 sequence is 17 residues long. V was cut by 0 bases and J by 5 bases, with 16 bases left in between. The germline gives CDR1 MGHRA, CDR2 YSYEKL.

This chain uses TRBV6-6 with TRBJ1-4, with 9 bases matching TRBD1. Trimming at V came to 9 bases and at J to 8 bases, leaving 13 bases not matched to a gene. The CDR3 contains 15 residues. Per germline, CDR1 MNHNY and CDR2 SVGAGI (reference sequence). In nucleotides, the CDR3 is TGTGCCAGTCTGGGGGGACAGGGATATCTGGAAAAACTGTTTTTT. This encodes CASLGGQGYLEKLFF.

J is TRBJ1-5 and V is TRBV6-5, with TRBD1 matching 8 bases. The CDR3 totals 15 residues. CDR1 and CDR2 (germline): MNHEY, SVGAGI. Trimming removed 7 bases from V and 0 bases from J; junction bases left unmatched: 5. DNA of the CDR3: TGTGCCAGCAACCGCGACAGGGGTAGCAATCAGCCCCAGCATTTT. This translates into CASNRDRGSNQPQHF.

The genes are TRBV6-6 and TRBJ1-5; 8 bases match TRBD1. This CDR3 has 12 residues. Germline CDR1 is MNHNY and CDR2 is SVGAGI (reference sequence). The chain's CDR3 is CAGGQGGQPQHF. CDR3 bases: TGTGCGGGTGGACAGGGAGGCCAGCCCCAGCATTTT.

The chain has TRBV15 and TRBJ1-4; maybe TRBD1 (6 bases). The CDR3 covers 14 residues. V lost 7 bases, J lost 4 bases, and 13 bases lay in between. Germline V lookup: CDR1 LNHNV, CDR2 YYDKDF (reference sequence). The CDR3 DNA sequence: TGTGCCACCAAAACAGGGACAATTAATGAAAAACTGTTTTTT. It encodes CATKTGTINEKLFF.

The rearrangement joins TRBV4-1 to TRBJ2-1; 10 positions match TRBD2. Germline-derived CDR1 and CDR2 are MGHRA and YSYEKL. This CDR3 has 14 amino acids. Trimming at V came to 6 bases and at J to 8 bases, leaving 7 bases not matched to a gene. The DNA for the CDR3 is TGCGCCAGCAGGAGGCTAGCGGGAGTTCATGAGCAGTTCTTC. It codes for CASRRLAGVHEQFF.

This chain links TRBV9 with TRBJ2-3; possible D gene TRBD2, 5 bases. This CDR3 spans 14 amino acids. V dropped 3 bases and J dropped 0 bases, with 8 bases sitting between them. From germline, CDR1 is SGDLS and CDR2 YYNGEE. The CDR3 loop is CASSASHSTDTQYF. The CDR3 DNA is TGTGCCAGCAGCGCTAGCCATAGCACAGATACGCAGTATTTT.

In DNA, the CDR3 is TGTGCCGCCAGGTCTGATGGGGGGGAAAAACTGTTTTTT. This sequence encodes CAARSDGGEKLFF. The chain is built from TRBV10-3 and TRBJ1-4; possibly TRBD1 for D (5 bases). The CDR3 sequence is 13 residues long. Looked up from germline, CDR1 is ENHRY and CDR2 is SYGVKD. V shed 11 bases and J shed 8 bases, with 18 bases lying between them.

CDR3 region: CASSIGQPHRETYEQYF. The CDR3 nucleotides read TGTGCCAGCAGCATAGGCCAACCTCACAGGGAGACATACGAGCAGTACTTC. The gene calls are TRBV21-1 and TRBJ2-7; the DNA was not used to check the table's D call, TRBD1. TRBV21-1 is termed a pseudogene. CDR3 length equals 17 residues.

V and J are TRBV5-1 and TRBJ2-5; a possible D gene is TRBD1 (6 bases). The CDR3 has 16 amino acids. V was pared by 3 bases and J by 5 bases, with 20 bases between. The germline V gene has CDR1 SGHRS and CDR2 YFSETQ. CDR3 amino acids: CASSWGQGGIGETQYF. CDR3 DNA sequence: TGCGCCAGCAGCTGGGGGCAGGGCGGTATTGGGGAGACCCAGTACTTC.

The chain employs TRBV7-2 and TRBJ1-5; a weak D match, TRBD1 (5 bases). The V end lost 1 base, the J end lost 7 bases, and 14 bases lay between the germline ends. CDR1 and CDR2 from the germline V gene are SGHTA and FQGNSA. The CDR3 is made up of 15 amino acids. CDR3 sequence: CASSLDPREGQPQHF. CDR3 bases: TGTGCCAGCAGCTTAGATCCCAGGGAGGGGCAGCCCCAGCATTTT.

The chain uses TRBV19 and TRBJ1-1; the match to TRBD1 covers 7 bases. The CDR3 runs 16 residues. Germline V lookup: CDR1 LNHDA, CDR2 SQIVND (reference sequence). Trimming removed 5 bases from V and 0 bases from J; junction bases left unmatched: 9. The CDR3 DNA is TGTGCCAGTAGTGTGGAGGGGGCGCTTTTGAACACTGAAGCTTTCTTT. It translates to CASSVEGALLNTEAFF.

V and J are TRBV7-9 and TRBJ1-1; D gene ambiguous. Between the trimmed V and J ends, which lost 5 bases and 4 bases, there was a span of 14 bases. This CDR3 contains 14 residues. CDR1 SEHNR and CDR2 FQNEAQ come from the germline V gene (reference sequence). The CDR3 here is CASSLMRSGTEAFF. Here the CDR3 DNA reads TGTGCCAGCAGCCTGATGAGGAGTGGCACTGAAGCTTTCTTT.

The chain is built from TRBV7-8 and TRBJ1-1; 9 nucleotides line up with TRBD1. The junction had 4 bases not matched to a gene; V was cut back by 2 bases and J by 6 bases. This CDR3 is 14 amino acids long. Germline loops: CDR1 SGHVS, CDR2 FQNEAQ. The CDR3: CASSLNRGLAEAFF. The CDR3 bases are TGTGCCAGCAGCTTAAACAGGGGGCTTGCTGAAGCTTTCTTT. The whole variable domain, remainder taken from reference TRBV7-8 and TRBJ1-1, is GAGVSQSPRYKVAKRGQDVALRCDPISGHVSLFWYQQALGQGPEFLTYFQNEAQLDKSGLPSDRFFAERPEGSVSTLKIQRTQQEDSAVYLCASSLNRGLAEAFFGQGTRLTVV.

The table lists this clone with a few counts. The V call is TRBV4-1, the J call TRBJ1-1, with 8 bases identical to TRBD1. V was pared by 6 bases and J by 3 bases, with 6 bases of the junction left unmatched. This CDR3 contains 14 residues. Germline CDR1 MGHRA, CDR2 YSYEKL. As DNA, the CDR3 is TGCGCCAGCAGAAAACAGGGGGGGGACACTGAAGCTTTCTTT. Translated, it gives CASRKQGGDTEAFF.

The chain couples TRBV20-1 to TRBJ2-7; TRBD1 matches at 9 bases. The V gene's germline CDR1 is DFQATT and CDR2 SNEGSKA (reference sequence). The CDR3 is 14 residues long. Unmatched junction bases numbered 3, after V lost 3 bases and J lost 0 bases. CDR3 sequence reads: CSASGQGFSYEQYF. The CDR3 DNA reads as TGCAGTGCTAGTGGACAGGGGTTCTCCTACGAGCAGTACTTC.

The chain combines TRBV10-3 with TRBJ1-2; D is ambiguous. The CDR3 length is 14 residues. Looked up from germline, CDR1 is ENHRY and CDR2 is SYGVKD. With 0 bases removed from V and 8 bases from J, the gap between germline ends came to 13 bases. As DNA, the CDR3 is TGTGCCATCAGTGAGTCGACGGGGATGAAAGGCTACACCTTC. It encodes CAISESTGMKGYTF.

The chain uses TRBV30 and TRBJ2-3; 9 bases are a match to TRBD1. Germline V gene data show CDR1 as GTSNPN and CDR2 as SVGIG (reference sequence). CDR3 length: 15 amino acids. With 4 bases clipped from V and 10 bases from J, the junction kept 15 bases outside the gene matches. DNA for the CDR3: TGTGCCTGGACTTACTCCGGGACAGGGCATTTATCGCAGTATTTT. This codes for CAWTYSGTGHLSQYF.

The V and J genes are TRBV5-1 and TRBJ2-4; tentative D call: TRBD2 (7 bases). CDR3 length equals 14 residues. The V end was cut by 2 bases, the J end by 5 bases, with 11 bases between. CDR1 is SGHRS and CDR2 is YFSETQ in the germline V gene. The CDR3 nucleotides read TGCGCCAGCAGCTTCCGCGGGGGCGAAAACATTCAGTACTTC. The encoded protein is CASSFRGGENIQYF.

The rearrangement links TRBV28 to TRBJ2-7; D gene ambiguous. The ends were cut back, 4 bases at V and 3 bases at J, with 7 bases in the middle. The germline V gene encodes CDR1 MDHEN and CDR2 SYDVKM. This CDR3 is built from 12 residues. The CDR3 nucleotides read TGTGCCAGCAGTTACTCAAGCTACGAGCAGTACTTC. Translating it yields CASSYSSYEQYF.

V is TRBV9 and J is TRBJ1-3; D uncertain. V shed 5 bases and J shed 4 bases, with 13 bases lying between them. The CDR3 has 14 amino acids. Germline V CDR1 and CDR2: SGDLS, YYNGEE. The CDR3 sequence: CASSGEIEGNTIYF. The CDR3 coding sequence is TGTGCCAGCAGTGGGGAGATTGAAGGAAACACCATATATTTT.

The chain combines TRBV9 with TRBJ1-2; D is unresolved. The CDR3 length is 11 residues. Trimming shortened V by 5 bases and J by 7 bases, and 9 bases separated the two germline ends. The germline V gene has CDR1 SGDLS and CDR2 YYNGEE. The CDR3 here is CASSINGGYTF. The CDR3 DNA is TGTGCCAGCAGTATAAACGGTGGCTACACCTTC.

The CDR3 bases are TGTGCCAGCAGCACTTATTATGGCTACACCTTC. Translation gives CASSTYYGYTF. The chain recombines TRBV5-6 with TRBJ1-2; D remains unclear. The V and J ends lost 4 bases and 5 bases respectively, with 6 bases between them. The CDR3 totals 11 residues. Germline V gene data show CDR1 as SGHDT and CDR2 as YYEEEE.